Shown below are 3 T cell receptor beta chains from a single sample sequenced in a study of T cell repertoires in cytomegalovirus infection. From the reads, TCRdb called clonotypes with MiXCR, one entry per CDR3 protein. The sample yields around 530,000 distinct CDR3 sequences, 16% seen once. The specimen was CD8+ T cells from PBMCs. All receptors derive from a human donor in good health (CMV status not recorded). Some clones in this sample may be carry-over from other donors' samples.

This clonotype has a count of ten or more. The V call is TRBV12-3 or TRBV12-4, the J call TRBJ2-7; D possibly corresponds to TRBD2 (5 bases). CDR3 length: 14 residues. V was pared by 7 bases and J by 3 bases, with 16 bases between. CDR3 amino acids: CASTQALGGYEQYF. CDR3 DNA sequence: TGTGCCAGCACCCAGGCACTTGGAGGCTACGAGCAGTACTTC.

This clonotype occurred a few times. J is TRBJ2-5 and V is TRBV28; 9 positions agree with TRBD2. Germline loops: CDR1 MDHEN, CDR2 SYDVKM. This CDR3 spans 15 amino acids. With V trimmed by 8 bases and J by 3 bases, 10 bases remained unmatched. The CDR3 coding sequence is TGTGCCAGCGACACGGTAGCGGGAGAGGAAGAGACCCAGTACTTC. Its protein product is CASDTVAGEEETQYF.

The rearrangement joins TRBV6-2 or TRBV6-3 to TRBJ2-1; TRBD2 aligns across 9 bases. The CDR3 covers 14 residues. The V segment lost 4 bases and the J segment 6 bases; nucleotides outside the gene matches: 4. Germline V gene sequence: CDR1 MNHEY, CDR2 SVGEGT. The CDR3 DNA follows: TGTGCCAGCAGTTTCGCGGGAGGGCCCAATGAGCAGTTCTTC. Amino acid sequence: CASSFAGGPNEQFF.